The entry that follows covers one T cell receptor beta chain sequence. Its antigen is undetermined. This CDR3 has 16 residues. The V segment lost 7 bases and the J segment 0 bases; nucleotides outside the gene matches: 8. Germline V gene sequence: CDR1 SGDLS, CDR2 YYNGEE. The sample belongs to a study of post-analysis software for immune sequencing data. Study details: There were relapsing-remitting, secondary progressive and progressive-relapsing multiple sclerosis among the disease courses included. Study observations and caveats: Analysis by F measure revealed that same-batch samples clustered strongly together. Multiple sclerosis patients showed significantly lower normalized Chao1 diversity than controls did. In patients, TRBV5-6, TRBV5-1 and TRBV20-1 belonged to five or six TRBV segments found more frequently than in controls.

Included in the TCR beta cDNA libraries were unique molecular identifiers. A population of 1 to 10 million T cells gave rise to a few hundred thousand cDNA molecules. TCRdb used MiXCR to reprocess the PCR reads, holding one entry per CDR3 protein. The sample lists fewer than 850,000 distinct CDR3 sequences, around 46% occurring once. The TCR originated in a girl between 10 and 17 years old with multiple sclerosis. The rearrangement uses TRBV9 and TRBJ2-1, with TRBD2 identical over 9 bases. What was sequenced was blood. The DNA for the CDR3 is TGTGCCAGCGACTCGCGGGGGGGAGTCTCCTACAATGAGCAGTTCTTC. The encoded protein is CASDSRGGVSYNEQFF.